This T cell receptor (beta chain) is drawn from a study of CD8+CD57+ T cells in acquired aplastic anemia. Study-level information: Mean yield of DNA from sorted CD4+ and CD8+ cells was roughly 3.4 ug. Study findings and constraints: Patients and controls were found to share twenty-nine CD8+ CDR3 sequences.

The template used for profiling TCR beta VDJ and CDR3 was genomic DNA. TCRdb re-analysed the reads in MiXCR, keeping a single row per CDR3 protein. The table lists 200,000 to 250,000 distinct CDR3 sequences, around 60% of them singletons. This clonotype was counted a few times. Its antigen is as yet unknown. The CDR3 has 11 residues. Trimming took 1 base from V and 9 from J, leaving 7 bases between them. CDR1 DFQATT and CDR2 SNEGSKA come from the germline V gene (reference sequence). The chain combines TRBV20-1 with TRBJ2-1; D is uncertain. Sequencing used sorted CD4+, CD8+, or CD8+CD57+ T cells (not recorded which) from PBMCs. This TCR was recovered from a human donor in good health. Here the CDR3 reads CSARADREQFF. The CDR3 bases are TGCAGTGCTAGAGCGGACCGTGAGCAGTTCTTC.